Sequencing of this T cell receptor beta chain was carried out in a study of breast tumors, draining lymph nodes, adjacent tissues. Study conclusions and caveats: Tumor TCR diversity was below lymph nodes but above nontumor tissue.

Trimming took off 1 base at V and 0 bases at J, with 13 bases between the two ends. Germline CDR1 DFQATT, CDR2 SNEGSKA (reference sequence). The CDR3 is 15 amino acids. A note on this clonotype: Antigen unknown.

TCRdb analysed the multiplex PCR reads with MiXCR anew, one entry per CDR3 protein. This sample has roughly 70,000 distinct CDR3 sequences; 40% to 55% occur once, and the top ten carry about 8.4%. The TCR originated in a female donor with breast cancer. Some clones in this sample may be carry-over from other donors' samples. The chain couples TRBV20-1 to TRBJ2-7; D may be TRBD2 (6 bases). The sequenced sample consisted of breast tumor tissue. This CDR3 reads CSARGGTPTSYEQYF. Written as DNA, the CDR3 is TGCAGTGCTAGAGGCGGGACTCCGACCTCCTACGAGCAGTACTTC.